A selection of T cell receptor beta chains follows, all from one sample in a study of cytomegalovirus exposure and HLA in healthy donors. Method: immunoSEQ multiplex PCR; TCRdb's copy keeps in-frame clones and lacks some. This listing includes just over 150,000 clones. What was sequenced was PBMCs. Receptors originate from a man younger than 40 in good health and CMV-seronegative. CDR3s include the opening cysteine and the closing phenylalanine or tryptophan. Each record gives: J gene, V gene, D gene, CDR3 DNA, CDR3 protein. The D gene is left open where the match is weak.

TRBJ1-3 | TRBV29-1 | . | TGCAGCGTCAAGTGGGGCCACTCTGGAAACACCATATGTTTT | CSVKWGHSGNTICF
TRBJ1-1 | TRBV7-9 | . | TGTGCCAGCAGCCCCTCCTACAGGGTATCTGAAGCTTTCTTT | CASSPSYRVSEAFF
TRBJ1-6 | TRBV5-1 | TRBD1 | TGCGCCAGCAGCTTGGTTCAGGGGGCTTCTTCTTCACCCCTCCACTTT | CASSLVQGASSSPLHF
TRBJ1-2 | TRBV12-5 | TRBD1 | TGTGCTAGTGGTATCCGACAGGGCGACTATGGCTACACCTTC | CASGIRQGDYGYTF
TRBJ2-5 | TRBV9 | . | TGTGCCAGCAGCTCCCGGACAGTGGAGACCCAGTACTTC | CASSSRTVETQYF
TRBJ2-5 | TRBV27 | . | TGTGCCAGCAGTTTAAAAAGCGTTCAAGAGACCCAGTACTTC | CASSLKSVQETQYF
TRBJ2-1 | TRBV30 | TRBD2 | TGTGCCTCAGAGGCTAGCGGGATGGGGGAGCAGTTCTTC | CASEASGMGEQFF
TRBJ1-4 | TRBV6-5 | TRBD1 | TGTGCCAGCAGTTCCGACAGGGGGCGGTTTAATGAAAAACTGTTTTTT | CASSSDRGRFNEKLFF
TRBJ1-2 | TRBV10-2 | TRBD1 | TGCGCCAGCTTGGGACAGAGATATGGCTACACCTTC | CASLGQRYGYTF
TRBJ1-1 | TRBV19 | . | TGTGCCAGTAGTATAAGGCCAAGGACACCGAACACTGAAGCTTTCTTT | CASSIRPRTPNTEAFF
TRBJ1-5 | TRBV7-9 | . | TGTGCCAGCAGCTTAAGTGCAGGGTTCAATCAGCCCCAGCATTTT | CASSLSAGFNQPQHF
TRBJ1-5 | TRBV6-1 | . | TGTGCCAGCAGGAGGGGGGGAAAGAGGGATCAGCCCCAGCATTTT | CASRRGGKRDQPQHF
TRBJ2-6 | TRBV7-9 | . | TGTGCCAGCAGCTTCCTTTCCGCCAACGTCCTGACTTTC | CASSFLSANVLTF
TRBJ1-3 | TRBV11-3 | . | TGTGCCAGCAGCTTAGGAAATCAGGGCGGAAACACCATATATTTT | CASSLGNQGGNTIYF
TRBJ2-1 | TRBV2 | TRBD2 | TGTGCCAGCAGTCCTCATAGCGGGAGGGCCGTCTACAATGAGCAGTTCTTC | CASSPHSGRAVYNEQFF
TRBJ2-1 | TRBV19 | TRBD2 | TGTGCCAGTAGCGGGAGGGCCTACAATGAGCAGTTCTTC | CASSGRAYNEQFF
TRBJ2-5 | TRBV5-4 | . | TGTGCCAGCAGCCCGAGAGGGCTGGAGACCCAGTACTTC | CASSPRGLETQYF
TRBJ1-1 | TRBV11-3 | . | TGTGCCAGCAGCCTCCAGGGTTCCGGAATGAACACTGAAGCTTTCTTT | CASSLQGSGMNTEAFF
TRBJ1-4 | TRBV30 | . | TGTGCCTGGAGCTTGCGGGGAAATGAAAAACTGTTTTTT | CAWSLRGNEKLFF
TRBJ2-1 | TRBV27 | TRBD1 | TGTGCCAGTGGACAGGGGACCAGACTAGAATACAATGAGCAGTTCTTC | CASGQGTRLEYNEQFF
TRBJ2-7 | TRBV7-2 | . | TGTGCCAGCAGCTGGGGTAGGGGTGGACCTGGAGAGCAGTACTTC | CASSWGRGGPGEQYF
TRBJ1-4 | TRBV2 | . | TGTGCCAGCAGTGCAGAGGGCGCTGAAAAACTGTTTTTT | CASSAEGAEKLFF
TRBJ1-1 | TRBV27 | . | TGTGCCAGCAGATTTCCAAGCGCGAACACTGAAGCTTTCTTT | CASRFPSANTEAFF
TRBJ1-1 | TRBV11-3 | . | TGTGCCAGCAGCTTAGGAGGGATGGTCCGGTACACTGAAGCTTTCTTT | CASSLGGMVRYTEAFF
TRBJ2-2 | TRBV13 | . | TGTGCCAGCAGCCCCGTGGCTGTCCGATTATATAACACCGGGGAGCTGTTTTTT | CASSPVAVRLYNTGELFF
TRBJ1-1 | TRBV19 | . | TGTGCCAGTTCCGGTGGGTCGCCTAGGGGCACTGAAGCTTTCTTT | CASSGGSPRGTEAFF
TRBJ1-1 | TRBV5-1 | . | TGCGCCAGCAGCAGGGAGGGTCCCAACACTGAAGCTTTCTTT | CASSREGPNTEAFF
TRBJ2-7 | TRBV5-4 | TRBD1 | TGTGCCAGCAGTACCCCGACAGGGGGGGATTACGAGCAGTACTTC | CASSTPTGGDYEQYF
TRBJ1-3 | TRBV11-3 | . | TGTGCCAGCAGCCGGGGACTCGGTCCCCCTGAAAACACCATATATTTT | CASSRGLGPPENTIYF
TRBJ1-1 | TRBV6-5 | . | TGTGCCAGCAGTTACCGGGATCTGAACACTGAAGCTTTCTTT | CASSYRDLNTEAFF
TRBJ2-1 | TRBV15 | TRBD1 | TGTGCCACCAGCAGGATGCCGGGACAGGGTTACAATGAGCAGTTCTTC | CATSRMPGQGYNEQFF
TRBJ2-3 | TRBV5-1 | TRBD2 | TGCGCCAGCAGCATAGGACTAGCTCTGTCCCCAAGCACAGATACGCAGTATTTT | CASSIGLALSPSTDTQYF
TRBJ2-1 | TRBV11-2 | TRBD2 | TGTGCCAGCAGCTTAGATGGCGGGAGTTTTAATGAGCAGTTCTTC | CASSLDGGSFNEQFF
TRBJ2-7 | TRBV6-5 | TRBD1 | TGTGCCAGCCACCGGGGTCAGGGGGTCGACGAGCAGTACTTC | CASHRGQGVDEQYF
TRBJ2-3 | TRBV7-9 | . | TGTGCCAGCAGCTTAGCTATGGGGGCGGGCACAGATACGCAGTATTTT | CASSLAMGAGTDTQYF
TRBJ2-3 | TRBV19 | . | TGTGCCAGTAGTATCTCTAGACAGACGACCTTCACAGATACGCAGTATTTT | CASSISRQTTFTDTQYF
TRBJ1-5 | TRBV11-3 | . | TGTGCCAGCAGTCCAGATAGCAATCAGCCCCAGCATTTT | CASSPDSNQPQHF
TRBJ2-7 | TRBV5-5 | TRBD2 | TGTGCCAGCAGCTTGGATAGGACTAGCCGCGGCGAGCAGTACTTC | CASSLDRTSRGEQYF
TRBJ2-4 | TRBV5-1 | TRBD2 | TGCGCCAGCAGCTTGAGGGGCCAAACTAGCGGAGGCCGGAAAAACATTCAGTACTTC | CASSLRGQTSGGRKNIQYF
TRBJ2-2 | TRBV7-8 | . | TGTGCCAGCAGCTCGCCCCAGGGAGGACTGAAAACCGGGGAGCTGTTTTTT | CASSSPQGGLKTGELFF
TRBJ2-2 | TRBV5-4 | . | TGTGCCAGCAGCTTGTATGACAGGAACACCGGGGAGCTGTTTTTT | CASSLYDRNTGELFF
TRBJ2-7 | TRBV19 | TRBD2 | TGTGCCAGTAGTATAGTGGCTAGCGGGGAGCAGTACTTC | CASSIVASGEQYF
TRBJ2-7 | TRBV7-9 | TRBD2 | TGTGCGGGAGGGTACCCCTACGAGCAGTACTTC | CAGGYPYEQYF
TRBJ1-3 | TRBV7-2 | TRBD1 | TGTGCCAGCAGCTTAGGACAGGGTCGATCTGGAAACACCATATATTTT | CASSLGQGRSGNTIYF
TRBJ1-3 | TRBV5-4 | . | TGTGCCAGCAGCTTGCCGGGACATAACTCTGGAAACACCATATATTTT | CASSLPGHNSGNTIYF
TRBJ1-3 | TRBV19 | . | TGTGCCAGTAGTATTCTGGCGCCCTGGAGCTCTGGAAACACCATATATTTT | CASSILAPWSSGNTIYF
TRBJ1-1 | TRBV7-3 | TRBD1 | TGTGCCAGCAGCTTCGCAGGGGGTACCACTGAAGCTTTCTTT | CASSFAGGTTEAFF
TRBJ2-7 | TRBV2 | . | TGTGCCAGCAGTGAATCAAACCGCGGCTACGAGCAGTACTTC | CASSESNRGYEQYF
TRBJ2-2 | TRBV27 | . | TGTGCCAGCTGGACAGTGAACACCGGGGAGCTGTTTTTT | CASWTVNTGELFF
TRBJ1-1 | TRBV11-1 | . | TGTGCCAGCAGCTTAGGATCGCGGCCTTTGGACACTGAAGCTTTCTTT | CASSLGSRPLDTEAFF
TRBJ2-2 | TRBV6-6 | TRBD2 | TGTGCCAGCAGTTACTCTCAGGGTGCGGGAGCCGGGGAGCTGTTTTTT | CASSYSQGAGAGELFF
TRBJ1-2 | TRBV11-3 | . | TGTGCCAGCAGCCAGGACAGTAACTATGGCTACACCTTC | CASSQDSNYGYTF
TRBJ1-6 | TRBV5-1 | . | TGCGCCAGCAGCCCGACAGGAACCAATTCACCCCTCCACTTT | CASSPTGTNSPLHF
TRBJ2-7 | TRBV5-1 | TRBD2 | TGCGCCAGCAGCTTGGCTAGCGGGAGTTACGAGCAGTACTTC | CASSLASGSYEQYF
TRBJ1-2 | TRBV6-1 | TRBD1 | TGTGCCAGCAGTGAAGCTCCGGGACAGGCGATAGTCCTTTATGGCTACACCTTC | CASSEAPGQAIVLYGYTF
TRBJ1-4 | TRBV30 | TRBD1 | TGTGCCTGGAGGCCTCTAGGACAGGGATATGAAAAACTGTTTTTT | CAWRPLGQGYEKLFF
TRBJ1-1 | TRBV28 | . | TGTGCCAGCAGTTCGGCAGGGGTTAACACTGAAGCTTTCTTT | CASSSAGVNTEAFF
TRBJ2-5 | TRBV9 | TRBD2 | TGTGCCAGCAGTGAGAGGGGCGGGAGGGAGACCCAGTACTTC | CASSERGGRETQYF
TRBJ1-1 | TRBV19 | TRBD1 | TGTGCCAGTAGTCCCGCGGAAGACAGGGCCCACACTGAAGCTTTCTTT | CASSPAEDRAHTEAFF